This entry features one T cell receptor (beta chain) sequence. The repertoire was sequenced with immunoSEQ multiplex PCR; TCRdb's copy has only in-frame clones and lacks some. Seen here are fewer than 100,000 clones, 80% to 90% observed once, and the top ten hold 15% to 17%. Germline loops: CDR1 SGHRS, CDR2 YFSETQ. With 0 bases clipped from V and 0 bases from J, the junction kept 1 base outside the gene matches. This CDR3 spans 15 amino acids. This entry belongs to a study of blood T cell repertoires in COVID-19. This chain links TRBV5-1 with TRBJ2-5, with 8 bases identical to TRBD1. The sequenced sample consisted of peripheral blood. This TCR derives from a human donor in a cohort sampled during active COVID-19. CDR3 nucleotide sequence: TGCGCCAGCAGCTTGGGGACAGGGTACCAAGAGACCCAGTACTTC. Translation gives CASSLGTGYQETQYF.